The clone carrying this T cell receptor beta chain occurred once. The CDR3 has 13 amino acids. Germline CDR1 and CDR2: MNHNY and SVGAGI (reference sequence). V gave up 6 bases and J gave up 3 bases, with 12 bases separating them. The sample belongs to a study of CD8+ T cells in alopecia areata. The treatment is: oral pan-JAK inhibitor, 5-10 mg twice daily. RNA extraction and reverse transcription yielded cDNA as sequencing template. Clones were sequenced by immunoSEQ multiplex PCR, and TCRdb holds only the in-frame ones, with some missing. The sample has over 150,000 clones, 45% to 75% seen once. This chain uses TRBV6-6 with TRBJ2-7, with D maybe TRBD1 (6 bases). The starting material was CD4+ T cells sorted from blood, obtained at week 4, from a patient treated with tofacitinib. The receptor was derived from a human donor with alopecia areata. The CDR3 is CASSNRQVYEQYF. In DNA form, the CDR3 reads TGTGCCAGCAGCAACCGACAGGTCTACGAGCAGTACTTC.